This T cell receptor beta chain came from a study of T cell responses to AZD1222 COVID-19 vaccine. The protocol was immunoSEQ multiplex PCR, while the TCRdb copy is restricted to in-frame clones and leaves out a portion. The repertoire holds about 80,000 clones, with 80% to 90% as singletons. Both about-4-week and about-12-week second-dose recipients were combined. A word on this clone: What it recognizes is unknown.

Study results and limitations: Donors, mostly white British, included more females; clonal diversity was possibly underestimated. Repertoires were obtained solely post-peak T cell response. Among those given AZD1222, only five to seven were seropositive at baseline.

Trimming pared 2 bases from V and 3 bases from J, leaving 11 bases between. CDR1 and CDR2 (germline): MDHEN, SYDVKM. The CDR3 length is 16 residues. The input for sequencing was peripheral blood, taken 28 days after the second AZD1222 dose. The gene calls are TRBV28 and TRBJ2-6; weak D call: TRBD2 (6 bases). The TCR originated in an adult who received the AZD1222 COVID-19 vaccine. This chain's CDR3 is CASSLQGGVGANVLTF. CDR3 nucleotides: TGTGCCAGCAGTTTACAGGGAGGTGTTGGGGCCAACGTCCTGACTTTC.